This T cell receptor beta chain was found in a study of cytomegalovirus exposure and HLA in healthy donors. Study-level points and caveats: Cytomegalovirus association was listed for 164 TCR beta chains.

The PCR made use of 60 Vbeta and 13 Jbeta primers. Clones were read by immunoSEQ multiplex PCR, and TCRdb kept only the in-frame ones, dropping some. There are approximately 150,000 clones in the sample; 72% occur only once, and about 2.5% lies in the top ten. V was cut by 5 bases and J by 3 bases, with 6 bases left in between. The germline CDR1 and CDR2 sequences are SGHRS and YFSETQ. The CDR3 sequence is 11 residues long. Worth noting for this clone: Its specificity is unknown.

The source material was PBMCs. This clonotype was obtained from a human donor in good health. V usage is TRBV5-1 and J usage is TRBJ2-7; tentative D call: TRBD2 (6 bases). The CDR3 sequence is CASRGGYEQYF. The CDR3 bases are TGCGCCAGCAGGGGAGGCTACGAGCAGTACTTC.